Given below is one T cell receptor beta chain in context. Generated by immunoSEQ multiplex PCR, the TCRdb table keeps only in-frame clones and is missing some. In the table there are approximately 60,000 clones, 84% of which are singletons. These data are taken from a study of OX40 agonist ivuxolimab in advanced cancers. The V gene lost 5 bases and the J gene lost 1 base, with 15 bases spanning the gap. The CDR3 runs 16 residues. Germline V gene data show CDR1 as LNHDA and CDR2 as SQIVND (reference sequence). The chain combines TRBV19 with TRBJ1-5; D possibly corresponds to TRBD1 (6 bases). The specimen comprised CD4+ or CD8+ T cells sorted from blood, sampled in a trial of the OX40 agonist ivuxolimab. This TCR was recovered from an adult with an advanced solid tumor such as melanoma, head and neck, liver or kidney cancer. This chain's CDR3 is CASSARGAQSNQPQHF. The DNA of the CDR3 is TGTGCCAGTAGTGCCCGGGGGGCGCAGAGCAATCAGCCCCAGCATTTT.